These T cell receptor beta chains were read from a single sample in a study of CD8 T cells in Susac syndrome. TCRdb fed the immunoSEQ multiplex PCR reads into MiXCR, producing one record per CDR3 protein. The data contain 120,000 or so distinct CDR3 sequences, roughly 94% of them seen just once; the ten biggest clones take up less than 0.3%. The sequencing input was CD8+ T cells from PBMCs. The receptors originated from a human donor with Susac syndrome. Both conserved end residues are part of each CDR3. Each record gives: clone size, J gene, V gene, D gene, CDR3 protein, CDR3 DNA. D genes are given only for firm matches. The size field is filled for only some rows; it gives once, few, many or a size class.

abundance: once
j_gene: TRBJ2-1
v_gene: TRBV7-9
d_gene: NA
CDR3aa: CASSLGRGSEQFF
CDR3nt: TGTGCCAGCAGCTTAGGTCGGGGCTCTGAGCAGTTCTTC

abundance: NA
j_gene: TRBJ1-2
v_gene: TRBV4-2
d_gene: TRBD1
CDR3aa: CASSQGINAFGQGDYGYTF
CDR3nt: TGTGCCAGCAGCCAGGGAATCAACGCTTTTGGACAGGGGGACTATGGCTACACCTTC

abundance: NA
j_gene: TRBJ1-2
v_gene: TRBV27
d_gene: TRBD1
CDR3aa: CASSSAGGLYGYTF
CDR3nt: TGTGCCAGCAGTTCCGCAGGGGGACTATATGGCTACACCTTC

abundance: NA
j_gene: TRBJ1-2
v_gene: TRBV6-6
d_gene: TRBD1
CDR3aa: CASSYLDRNYGYTF
CDR3nt: TGTGCCAGCAGTTACCTGGACAGGAACTATGGCTACACCTTC

abundance: NA
j_gene: TRBJ2-7
v_gene: TRBV5-4
d_gene: NA
CDR3aa: CASSFQGAESYEQYF
CDR3nt: TGTGCCAGCAGCTTCCAAGGGGCAGAGTCCTACGAGCAGTACTTC

abundance: NA
j_gene: TRBJ2-1
v_gene: TRBV20-1
d_gene: TRBD2
CDR3aa: CSAASLGAGDNNEQFF
CDR3nt: TGCAGTGCTGCCAGCTTAGGAGCGGGGGATAACAATGAGCAGTTCTTC

abundance: NA
j_gene: TRBJ1-1
v_gene: TRBV27
d_gene: NA
CDR3aa: CASSFQWGTEAFF
CDR3nt: TGTGCCAGCAGTTTCCAGTGGGGCACTGAAGCTTTCTTT

abundance: once
j_gene: TRBJ2-2
v_gene: TRBV29-1
d_gene: NA
CDR3aa: CSVYSNTGELFF
CDR3nt: TGCAGCGTTTATTCGAACACCGGGGAGCTGTTTTTT

abundance: NA
j_gene: TRBJ2-7
v_gene: TRBV7-6
d_gene: TRBD1
CDR3aa: CASSTPTDRVNEQYF
CDR3nt: TGTGCCAGCAGCACCCCCACGGACAGGGTAAACGAGCAGTACTTC

abundance: NA
j_gene: TRBJ2-3
v_gene: TRBV9
d_gene: TRBD2
CDR3aa: CASSYYGGAGDTQYF
CDR3nt: TGTGCCAGCAGCTATTACGGGGGGGCCGGAGATACGCAGTATTTT

abundance: once
j_gene: TRBJ2-5
v_gene: TRBV3-1
d_gene: TRBD1
CDR3aa: CASSQSTGIQETQYF
CDR3nt: TGTGCCAGCAGCCAGTCGACAGGGATTCAAGAGACCCAGTACTTC

abundance: NA
j_gene: TRBJ2-3
v_gene: TRBV29-1
d_gene: TRBD2
CDR3aa: CSVPGGGTPDTQYF
CDR3nt: TGCAGCGTTCCGGGCGGGGGAACCCCAGATACGCAGTATTTT

abundance: few
j_gene: TRBJ1-1
v_gene: TRBV13
d_gene: NA
CDR3aa: CASSRGLNTEAFF
CDR3nt: TGTGCCAGCAGCCGAGGGTTGAACACTGAAGCTTTCTTT

abundance: once
j_gene: TRBJ2-3
v_gene: TRBV7-3
d_gene: NA
CDR3aa: CASSLTGSVADTQYF
CDR3nt: TGTGCCAGCAGCTTAACGGGTTCGGTCGCAGATACGCAGTATTTT

abundance: NA
j_gene: TRBJ2-7
v_gene: TRBV7-8
d_gene: NA
CDR3aa: CASSLGTDEQYF
CDR3nt: TGTGCCAGCAGCTTAGGGACAGACGAGCAGTACTTC

abundance: NA
j_gene: TRBJ2-7
v_gene: TRBV7-9
d_gene: NA
CDR3aa: CASSKRDSSYEQYF
CDR3nt: TGTGCCAGCAGCAAGCGGGACAGTTCCTACGAGCAGTACTTC

abundance: few
j_gene: TRBJ2-1
v_gene: TRBV12-3/TRBV12-4
d_gene: NA
CDR3aa: CASSLNNEQFF
CDR3nt: TGTGCCAGCAGTTTGAACAATGAGCAGTTCTTC

abundance: NA
j_gene: TRBJ1-5
v_gene: TRBV4-2
d_gene: NA
CDR3aa: CASSQEFEDSNQPQHF
CDR3nt: TGTGCCAGCAGCCAAGAGTTTGAGGACAGCAATCAGCCCCAGCATTTT

abundance: once
j_gene: TRBJ2-1
v_gene: TRBV24-1
d_gene: NA
CDR3aa: CATSELDRQFF
CDR3nt: TGTGCCACCAGTGAACTGGACAGACAGTTCTTC

abundance: NA
j_gene: TRBJ1-6
v_gene: TRBV20-1
d_gene: TRBD1
CDR3aa: CSARDRQGFNSPLHF
CDR3nt: TGCAGTGCTAGAGATCGACAGGGGTTTAATTCACCCCTCCACTTT

abundance: NA
j_gene: TRBJ2-1
v_gene: TRBV29-1
d_gene: NA
CDR3aa: CSVQGWDNEQFF
CDR3nt: TGCAGCGTTCAGGGGTGGGACAATGAGCAGTTCTTC

abundance: NA
j_gene: TRBJ2-3
v_gene: TRBV7-9
d_gene: NA
CDR3aa: CASSWSTPPRHTDTQYF
CDR3nt: TGTGCCAGCAGCTGGAGCACGCCGCCCCGTCACACAGATACGCAGTATTTT

abundance: NA
j_gene: TRBJ2-7
v_gene: TRBV7-2
d_gene: TRBD1
CDR3aa: CASSSDRGNYEQYF
CDR3nt: TGTGCCAGCAGCTCGGACAGGGGGAACTACGAGCAGTACTTC

abundance: NA
j_gene: TRBJ1-2
v_gene: TRBV7-9
d_gene: NA
CDR3aa: CASSLANRDNYGYTF
CDR3nt: TGTGCCAGCAGCTTAGCGAACAGGGATAACTATGGCTACACCTTC

abundance: NA
j_gene: TRBJ1-1
v_gene: TRBV9
d_gene: NA
CDR3aa: CASTPQAEAFF
CDR3nt: TGTGCCAGCACCCCCCAAGCTGAAGCTTTCTTT

abundance: NA
j_gene: TRBJ1-1
v_gene: TRBV4-3
d_gene: NA
CDR3aa: CASSLSTVTTEAFF
CDR3nt: TGCGCCAGCAGCCTATCGACAGTAACCACTGAAGCTTTCTTT

abundance: NA
j_gene: TRBJ2-3
v_gene: TRBV12-3/TRBV12-4
d_gene: NA
CDR3aa: CASTLRSSATDTQYF
CDR3nt: TGTGCCAGCACCCTTCGTAGTTCCGCCACAGATACGCAGTATTTT

abundance: few
j_gene: TRBJ2-7
v_gene: TRBV27
d_gene: NA
CDR3aa: CASSWGSEQYF
CDR3nt: TGTGCCAGCAGTTGGGGTAGCGAGCAGTACTTC

abundance: few
j_gene: TRBJ2-7
v_gene: TRBV29-1
d_gene: NA
CDR3aa: CSALDGYEQYF
CDR3nt: TGCAGCGCCCTGGACGGCTACGAGCAGTACTTC

abundance: NA
j_gene: TRBJ1-2
v_gene: TRBV27
d_gene: NA
CDR3aa: CASGTDAADYGYTF
CDR3nt: TGTGCCAGCGGCACCGACGCGGCGGACTATGGCTACACCTTC

abundance: once
j_gene: TRBJ2-5
v_gene: TRBV5-1
d_gene: TRBD2
CDR3aa: CASSLGLAGGQETQYF
CDR3nt: TGCGCCAGCAGCCTCGGACTAGCGGGGGGACAAGAGACCCAGTACTTC

abundance: NA
j_gene: TRBJ2-1
v_gene: TRBV4-3
d_gene: NA
CDR3aa: CASSQDLGTGNEQFF
CDR3nt: TGCGCCAGCAGCCAAGATCTGGGGACGGGCAATGAGCAGTTCTTC

abundance: NA
j_gene: TRBJ1-5
v_gene: TRBV12-3/TRBV12-4
d_gene: NA
CDR3aa: CASSSMGSQPQHF
CDR3nt: TGTGCCAGCAGTTCCATGGGAAGTCAGCCCCAGCATTTT

abundance: NA
j_gene: TRBJ2-1
v_gene: TRBV7-8
d_gene: TRBD2
CDR3aa: CASSLLSGGIYNEQFF
CDR3nt: TGTGCCAGCAGCTTATTGAGCGGGGGGATCTACAATGAGCAGTTCTTC

abundance: once
j_gene: TRBJ1-1
v_gene: TRBV11-2
d_gene: NA
CDR3aa: CASSLGRSNTEAFF
CDR3nt: TGTGCCAGCAGTCTGGGCAGGTCGAACACTGAAGCTTTCTTT

abundance: NA
j_gene: TRBJ2-1
v_gene: TRBV7-9
d_gene: TRBD2
CDR3aa: CASSLATGGSWEQFF
CDR3nt: TGTGCCAGCAGCTTAGCGACGGGGGGGTCGTGGGAGCAGTTCTTC

abundance: once
j_gene: TRBJ2-5
v_gene: TRBV7-8
d_gene: NA
CDR3aa: CASSLVAGEETQYF
CDR3nt: TGTGCCAGCAGCTTAGTCGCAGGGGAAGAGACCCAGTACTTC

abundance: NA
j_gene: TRBJ2-1
v_gene: TRBV19
d_gene: NA
CDR3aa: CASRRGPHNEQFF
CDR3nt: TGTGCCAGTAGGCGGGGGCCTCACAATGAGCAGTTCTTC

abundance: NA
j_gene: TRBJ2-7
v_gene: TRBV9
d_gene: NA
CDR3aa: CASSVGVADNYEQYF
CDR3nt: TGTGCCAGCAGCGTAGGGGTAGCAGACAACTACGAGCAGTACTTC

abundance: NA
j_gene: TRBJ1-3
v_gene: TRBV29-1
d_gene: NA
CDR3aa: CSVVAGLSGNTIYF
CDR3nt: TGCAGCGTTGTAGCAGGCCTCTCTGGAAACACCATATATTTT

abundance: few
j_gene: TRBJ2-7
v_gene: TRBV7-2
d_gene: NA
CDR3aa: CASSTNYEQYF
CDR3nt: TGTGCCAGCAGCACCAATTACGAGCAGTACTTC

abundance: NA
j_gene: TRBJ2-2
v_gene: TRBV12-3/TRBV12-4
d_gene: NA
CDR3aa: CASSLPPRGVAGELFF
CDR3nt: TGTGCCAGCAGTTTACCGCCCCGTGGAGTGGCCGGGGAGCTGTTTTTT

abundance: few
j_gene: TRBJ2-7
v_gene: TRBV2
d_gene: TRBD1
CDR3aa: CASSSGQGEQYF
CDR3nt: TGTGCCAGCAGTTCGGGACAGGGCGAGCAGTACTTC

abundance: once
j_gene: TRBJ2-3
v_gene: TRBV13
d_gene: NA
CDR3aa: CASSWQNTDTQYF
CDR3nt: TGTGCCAGCAGCTGGCAGAACACAGATACGCAGTATTTT

abundance: NA
j_gene: TRBJ1-2
v_gene: TRBV29-1
d_gene: NA
CDR3aa: CSVEVAQGDYGYTF
CDR3nt: TGCAGCGTTGAGGTGGCACAGGGCGACTATGGCTACACCTTC

abundance: NA
j_gene: TRBJ1-2
v_gene: TRBV20-1
d_gene: NA
CDR3aa: CSARDYRDSKDGYTF
CDR3nt: TGCAGTGCTAGAGATTATCGGGACTCAAAAGATGGCTACACCTTC

abundance: once
j_gene: TRBJ2-5
v_gene: TRBV23-1
d_gene: TRBD1
CDR3aa: CASRGDRADETQYF
CDR3nt: TGCGCCAGCAGGGGGGACAGGGCGGACGAGACCCAGTACTTC

abundance: once
j_gene: TRBJ1-2
v_gene: TRBV30
d_gene: TRBD1
CDR3aa: CAWSSGQGVWYGYTF
CDR3nt: TGTGCCTGGAGCTCGGGACAGGGGGTCTGGTATGGCTACACCTTC

abundance: NA
j_gene: TRBJ2-1
v_gene: TRBV5-1
d_gene: NA
CDR3aa: CASSLAARGGNEQFF
CDR3nt: TGCGCCAGCAGCTTGGCCGCGAGAGGCGGAAATGAGCAGTTCTTC

abundance: NA
j_gene: TRBJ2-7
v_gene: TRBV6-5
d_gene: NA
CDR3aa: CASSYTSGAYEQYF
CDR3nt: TGTGCCAGCAGTTATACGTCCGGAGCCTACGAGCAGTACTTC

abundance: NA
j_gene: TRBJ2-7
v_gene: TRBV7-9
d_gene: NA
CDR3aa: CASSRREDYEQYF
CDR3nt: TGTGCCAGCAGCCGACGGGAAGACTACGAGCAGTACTTC

abundance: NA
j_gene: TRBJ2-1
v_gene: TRBV29-1
d_gene: TRBD2
CDR3aa: CSVEGVTSGAYNEQFF
CDR3nt: TGCAGCGTTGAGGGGGTGACTAGCGGGGCCTACAATGAGCAGTTCTTC

abundance: once
j_gene: TRBJ2-7
v_gene: TRBV20-1
d_gene: TRBD2
CDR3aa: CSARDGSGGSEQYF
CDR3nt: TGCAGTGCTAGAGACGGTAGCGGGGGGAGCGAGCAGTACTTC

abundance: NA
j_gene: TRBJ2-2
v_gene: TRBV9
d_gene: TRBD2
CDR3aa: CASSVPRLATNTGELFF
CDR3nt: TGTGCCAGCAGCGTTCCCCGACTAGCGACGAACACCGGGGAGCTGTTTTTT

abundance: NA
j_gene: TRBJ1-1
v_gene: TRBV9
d_gene: NA
CDR3aa: CASSDETDTEAFF
CDR3nt: TGTGCCAGCAGCGATGAGACGGACACTGAAGCTTTCTTT